These 21 T cell receptor beta chains were all obtained from the same sample, sequenced in a study of T cell responses to AZD1222 COVID-19 vaccine. Here immunoSEQ multiplex PCR was the method, and the copy in TCRdb shows in-frame clones only, minus some. This sample has approximately 150,000 clones; more than 85% occur once, and the top ten carry under 1.5%. The material was peripheral blood, obtained 28 days after the second AZD1222 dose. Receptors were obtained from an adult who received the AZD1222 COVID-19 vaccine.

The V and J genes are TRBV29-1 and TRBJ1-3; D is unresolved. V lost 4 bases, J lost 5 bases, and 9 bases lay in between. The CDR3 is made up of 12 amino acids. CDR1 and CDR2 from the germline V gene are SQVTM and ANQGSEA. CDR3 in DNA: TGCAGCGTTGGGTCTGTGAGAAACACCATATATTTT. Amino acids: CSVGSVRNTIYF.

The V and J genes are TRBV20-1 and TRBJ1-2; D uncertain. CDR3 length: 12 residues. Trimming took off 3 bases at V and 6 bases at J, with 11 bases between the two ends. Looked up from germline, CDR1 is DFQATT and CDR2 is SNEGSKA (reference sequence). CDR3 region: CSASYSLDGYTF. As DNA, the CDR3 is TGCAGTGCTAGTTACAGCTTGGATGGCTACACCTTC.

This chain connects TRBV7-8 to TRBJ1-2; D is uncertain. Trimming removed 7 bases from V and 3 bases from J, with 12 bases in between. Germline V gene data show CDR1 as SGHVS and CDR2 as FQNEAQ. This CDR3 spans 13 amino acids. CDR3 amino acids: CASTLGVYYGYTF. In nucleotides, the CDR3 is TGTGCCAGCACCCTTGGGGTATACTATGGCTACACCTTC.

The chain recombines TRBV9 with TRBJ1-3; a possible D gene is TRBD1 (5 bases). The CDR3 is made up of 16 amino acids. CDR1 is SGDLS, CDR2 YYNGEE, per germline. Trimming removed 1 base from V and 0 bases from J, with 11 bases in between. CDR3: CASSVSQGYSGNTIYF. Here the CDR3 DNA reads TGTGCCAGCAGCGTATCCCAGGGCTACTCTGGAAACACCATATATTTT.

This clone was observed once. This chain joins TRBV4-3 and TRBJ1-4; D remains ambiguous. This CDR3 has 16 residues. Germline V gene sequence: CDR1 LGHNA, CDR2 YSLEER. The ends were cut back, 0 bases at V and 8 bases at J, with 16 bases in the middle. The CDR3 region has the DNA TGCGCCAGCAGCCAAGATTGGACTCAACGAGGGGAAAAACTGTTTTTT. It yields the protein CASSQDWTQRGEKLFF.

This chain links TRBV3-1 (or the pseudogene TRBV3-2) with TRBJ1-5, with no clear D. The germline V and J ends were trimmed by 5 bases and 1 base, with 12 bases remaining between them. Germline lookup yields CDR1 LGHDT and CDR2 YNNKEL (reference sequence). This CDR3 comprises 15 residues. The CDR3 reads CASSKDGQSNQPQHF. CDR3 DNA sequence: TGTGCCAGCAGCAAGGACGGGCAGAGCAATCAGCCCCAGCATTTT.

The rearrangement uses TRBV6-5 and TRBJ1-2, with 9 bases that match TRBD1. Per germline, CDR1 MNHEY and CDR2 SVGAGI. The CDR3 has 14 amino acids. Trimming cost V 2 bases and J 7 bases; bases outside gene matches: 5. The CDR3 coding sequence is TGTGCCAGCAGTTACGAAGGGACAGGGCGTGGCTACACCTTC. Translating gives CASSYEGTGRGYTF.

The chain carries TRBV11-2 and TRBJ2-7; D might be TRBD1 or TRBD2, each matching 5 bases. CDR1 is SGHAT, CDR2 FQNNGV, per germline. The CDR3 has 14 amino acids. Deletions cut 7 bases from V and 6 bases from J, with 19 bases between. The CDR3 DNA follows: TGTGCCAGCACCCGAAGGGGACCCATGGGCGAGCAGTACTTC. Its protein is CASTRRGPMGEQYF.

J is TRBJ1-4 and V is TRBV6-5, with D perhaps matching TRBD1 (6 bases). This CDR3 is built from 16 residues. Trimming removed 0 bases from V and 8 bases from J, with 16 bases in between. Germline lookup yields CDR1 MNHEY and CDR2 SVGAGI. CDR3 coding DNA: TGTGCCAGCAGTTACTCCCCCCCAGGGGTTGGGGAAAAACTGTTTTTT. Its translation is CASSYSPPGVGEKLFF.

This clone was observed a handful of times. The chain carries TRBV9 and TRBJ1-5, with a tentative D call TRBD1 (5 bases). CDR3 length: 15 amino acids. The germline V and J ends were trimmed by 4 bases and 6 bases, with 17 bases remaining between them. In germline, CDR1 is SGDLS, CDR2 YYNGEE. Here the CDR3 DNA reads TGTGCCAGCAGCTATACGGGGGAGGGTGCTCAGCCCCAGCATTTT. Protein product: CASSYTGEGAQPQHF.

The CDR3 DNA reads TGTGCCAGCAGCTTACCGGACAGATGGACCGGGGAGCTGTTTTTT. Its protein is CASSLPDRWTGELFF. This chain joins TRBV11-2 and TRBJ2-2; a weak D match, TRBD1 (6 bases). The V end was cut by 2 bases, the J end by 5 bases, with 12 bases between. Germline CDR1 SGHAT, CDR2 FQNNGV. The CDR3 spans 15 residues.

This sequence joins TRBV28 and TRBJ2-7; unclear D gene. The CDR3 is 13 amino acids. Germline-derived CDR1 and CDR2 are MDHEN and SYDVKM. The V end was cut by 7 bases, the J end by 0 bases, with 10 bases between. CDR3 nucleotide sequence: TGTGCCAGCACCCACAGCCTCTCCTACGAGCAGTACTTC. This encodes CASTHSLSYEQYF. Full variable domain (remainder filled in from reference TRBV28 and TRBJ2-7): DVKVTQSSRYLVKRTGEKVFLECVQDMDHENMFWYRQDPGLGLRLIYFSYDVKMKEKGDIPEGYSVSREKKERFSLILESASTNQTSMYLCASTHSLSYEQYFGPGTRLTVT.

The chain combines TRBV5-1 with TRBJ1-4; 9 bases agree with TRBD1. CDR1 SGHRS and CDR2 YFSETQ come from the germline V gene. V lost 4 bases and J lost 3; bases outside the gene matches: 7. The CDR3 loop spans 16 amino acids. CDR3 sequence (DNA): TGCGCCAGCAGCCCCAACACAGGGGGCTCTAATGAAAAACTGTTTTTT. Protein: CASSPNTGGSNEKLFF.

The rearrangement joins TRBV7-9 to TRBJ2-7, with D unclear. The V gene lost 2 bases and the J gene lost 2 bases, with 4 bases spanning the gap. The CDR3 is 12 amino acids. Germline V gives CDR1 SEHNR, CDR2 FQNEAQ (reference sequence). Written as DNA, the CDR3 is TGTGCCAGCAGCTTACACCCCTACGAGCAGTACTTC. Protein product: CASSLHPYEQYF.

This clone has a single count. The chain combines TRBV18 with TRBJ2-2; 8 positions agree with TRBD1. The junction had 7 bases not matched to a gene; V was cut back by 3 bases and J by 7 bases. The length of the CDR3 is 15 residues. Germline lookup yields CDR1 KGHSH and CDR2 LQKENI. This CDR3 reads CASSPKRQGIGELFF. CDR3 bases: TGTGCCAGCTCACCTAAAAGACAGGGGATCGGGGAGCTGTTTTTT.

The CDR3 bases are TGTGCCAGCAGTTACTCGGTCGGAGCTGGCTATGGCTACACCTTC. It is translated as CASSYSVGAGYGYTF. The rearrangement links TRBV6-5 to TRBJ1-2, with D uncertain. Germline V lookup: CDR1 MNHEY, CDR2 SVGAGI. Deletions cut 0 bases from V and 4 bases from J, with 12 bases between. This CDR3 spans 15 amino acids.

As for this clone: One end of the junction fails to match germline, which may point to a read error. The chain joins TRBV23-1 to TRBJ2-7, with D hard to call. TRBV23-1 is placed among ORFs of uncertain function. There are 10 residues in the CDR3. The CDR3 DNA reads as TGCGCCAGCAGTCAATCTTCAACGGGCTTC. This sequence encodes CASSQSSTGF.

This chain links TRBV27 with TRBJ2-3; no definite D call. Looked up from germline, CDR1 is MNHEY and CDR2 is SMNVEV (reference sequence). The CDR3 length is 14 residues. Trimming stripped 0 bases from V and 3 bases from J, with 7 bases between. CDR3 nucleotides: TGTGCCAGCAGTTTATCAGACTGGACAGATACGCAGTATTTT. Translating gives CASSLSDWTDTQYF.

The chain is built from TRBV19 and TRBJ1-6; 10 bases fit TRBD1. Trimming removed 7 bases from V and 7 bases from J; junction bases left unmatched: 13. Germline V lookup: CDR1 LNHDA, CDR2 SQIVND (reference sequence). The CDR3 loop spans 17 amino acids. CDR3 protein: CASTPGLDRGLNSPLHF. CDR3 nucleotides: TGTGCCAGTACGCCGGGACTCGACAGGGGGCTGAATTCACCCCTCCACTTT. Full variable domain (missing parts from reference TRBV19 and TRBJ1-6): DGGITQSPKYLFRKEGQNVTLSCEQNLNHDAMYWYRQDPGQGLRLIYYSQIVNDFQKGDIAEGYSVSREKKESFPLTVTSAQKNPTAFYLCASTPGLDRGLNSPLHFGNGTRLTVT.

This chain connects TRBV27 to TRBJ2-1; unclear D gene. The CDR3 loop spans 18 amino acids. Germline assignment: CDR1 MNHEY and CDR2 SMNVEV (reference sequence). Trimming pared 3 bases from V and 1 base from J, leaving 19 bases between. The CDR3 DNA sequence: TGTGCCAGCAGTTTTTTCACCGACCGTTTAGTTTCCTACAATGAGCAGTTCTTC. Translated: CASSFFTDRLVSYNEQFF.

The chain uses TRBV29-1 and TRBJ2-2; D gene uncertain. Trimming took 3 bases from V and 4 from J, leaving 0 bases between them. Germline V CDR1 and CDR2: SQVTM, ANQGSEA. The CDR3 consists of 10 residues. Written as DNA, the CDR3 is TGCAGCGTTGACACCGGGGAGCTGTTTTTT. Translating gives CSVDTGELFF.